The 14 T cell receptor beta chains below were found in one sample sequenced in a study of T-cell reconstitution after alpha-beta-depleted transplantation in children. Unique molecular identifiers were built into the TCRbeta library. TCRdb re-called the PCR reads through MiXCR, storing one row per CDR3 protein. The repertoire includes 500,000 or so distinct CDR3 sequences, approximately 10% of them detected once, and 13% to 15% sits in the top ten. Sample: PBMCs, mostly from graft donor cells, taken 180 days after TCRalphabeta/CD19-depleted stem cell transplant. These receptors all stem from a female patient between 2 and 15 years old who had a stem cell transplant for aplastic anemia, so the T cells may come from the graft donor.

This sequence joins TRBV12-3 or TRBV12-4 and TRBJ2-1, with D possibly TRBD2 on 6 matching bases. The CDR3 runs to 18 residues. V was trimmed by 3 bases and J by 5 bases, leaving 23 bases between them. This CDR3 is CASSFSRGGRPDDNEQFF. The CDR3 DNA follows: TGTGCCAGCAGTTTCTCGCGGGGAGGCCGCCCGGACGACAATGAGCAGTTCTTC.

The rearrangement links TRBV7-9 to TRBJ1-5; D remains unclear. CDR3 size: 17 residues. The germline V gene has CDR1 SEHNR and CDR2 FQNEAQ (reference sequence). V lost 4 bases and J lost 4, with 20 bases in between. This chain's CDR3 is CASSSSRNHGNNQPQHF. CDR3 DNA sequence: TGTGCCAGCAGCTCTAGCCGGAACCATGGGAATAATCAGCCCCAGCATTTT.

In this sample, this clonotype turned up many times. The chain joins TRBV20-1 to TRBJ2-2; 7 nucleotides agree with TRBD2. The germline V gene encodes CDR1 DFQATT and CDR2 SNEGSKA (reference sequence). The V gene end was trimmed by 4 bases and the J gene end by 2 bases; junction bases not matched to a gene: 7. The CDR3 sequence is 15 residues long. CDR3 region: CSAKRLATNTGELFF. The CDR3, as DNA: TGCAGTGCTAAACGACTAGCAACTAACACCGGGGAGCTGTTTTTT.

The chain uses TRBV7-6 and TRBJ2-1; D is possibly TRBD2 (6 bases). Trimming took off 1 base at V and 9 bases at J, with 10 bases between the two ends. The CDR3 is made up of 13 amino acids. The germline V gene encodes CDR1 SGHVS and CDR2 FNYEAQ. CDR3 bases: TGTGCCAGCAGCTTAGACCCCGGGAGTGAGCAGTTCTTC. The encoded protein is CASSLDPGSEQFF.

This clonotype was detected many times. This rearrangement joins TRBV25-1 to TRBJ1-3, with a possible D match to TRBD1 (5 bases). The CDR3 length is 18 residues. The germline V gene encodes CDR1 MGHDK and CDR2 SYGVNS. V was clipped by 1 base and J by 0 bases, with 16 bases between them. The CDR3 bases are TGTGCCAGCAGTGAATTTTACCCGGGACGGGGCTCTGGAAACACCATATATTTT. This translates into CASSEFYPGRGSGNTIYF.

There are a few counts of this clonotype. The chain employs TRBV5-6 and TRBJ2-2; a weak D match, TRBD2 (6 bases). V was cut by 0 bases and J by 4 bases, with 10 bases left in between. This CDR3 comprises 15 residues. Germline loops: CDR1 SGHDT, CDR2 YYEEEE. CDR3 protein: CASSLVGTRTGELFF. Here the CDR3 DNA reads TGTGCCAGCAGCTTGGTCGGGACTCGCACCGGGGAGCTGTTTTTT.

The chain recombines TRBV20-1 with TRBJ2-7, with D possibly matching TRBD1 (6 bases). Trimming cost V 6 bases and J 0 bases, with 15 bases left between them. CDR3 size: 14 residues. CDR1 and CDR2 from the germline V gene are DFQATT and SNEGSKA (reference sequence). The CDR3 sequence: CSARTAKSSYEQYF. In DNA, the CDR3 is TGCAGTGCGCGGACAGCTAAGAGCTCCTACGAGCAGTACTTC.

For the CDR3, the DNA is TGCGCCAGCAGGGGGACATCGACGGAGAATTCACCCCTCCACTTT. Protein product: CASRGTSTENSPLHF. The J gene is TRBJ1-6, the V gene TRBV5-1, with a tentative D call TRBD1 (6 bases). Germline values: CDR1 SGHRS, CDR2 YFSETQ. Trimming cost V 5 bases and J 7 bases, with 16 bases left between them. The CDR3 sequence is 15 residues long.

The chain uses TRBV20-1 and TRBJ1-1; TRBD1 might be the D (6 bases). The CDR3 is made up of 15 amino acids. Trimming shortened V by 6 bases and J by 1 base, and 18 bases separated the two germline ends. The V gene's germline CDR1 is DFQATT and CDR2 SNEGSKA (reference sequence). For the CDR3, the DNA is TGCAGTGCCGGAATAGGGGGGGCCGGGAACACTGAAGCTTTCTTT. Translating it yields CSAGIGGAGNTEAFF.

This clonotype was seen more than once but under ten times. The chain links TRBV14 to TRBJ2-7; 7 bases are a match to TRBD2. The CDR3 consists of 14 residues. J was trimmed by 4 bases and V by 3 bases; bases with no gene match: 6. CDR1 SGHDN and CDR2 FVKESK come from the germline V gene. For the CDR3, the DNA is TGTGCCAGCAGCCAGGGTAGCGGGTTATACGAGCAGTACGTC. It is translated as CASSQGSGLYEQYV.

The chain links TRBV7-6 to TRBJ2-2; D gene unclear. The germline gives CDR1 SGHVS, CDR2 FNYEAQ. V was pared by 3 bases and J by 4 bases, with 6 bases between. CDR3 length: 13 amino acids. The CDR3 loop reads CASSLLSTGELFF. The CDR3, as DNA: TGTGCCAGCAGCTTGTTGTCCACCGGGGAGCTGTTTTTT.

This chain uses TRBV9 with TRBJ1-4; TRBD1 matches at 10 bases. With 0 bases clipped from V and 12 bases from J, the junction kept 5 bases outside the gene matches. The CDR3 has 14 amino acids. Looked up from germline, CDR1 is SGDLS and CDR2 is YYNGEE. This CDR3 reads CASSVGTGGFELFF. The CDR3 DNA sequence: TGTGCCAGCAGCGTAGGGACAGGGGGTTTCGAACTGTTTTTT.

The chain links TRBV24-1 to TRBJ2-7, with D tentatively TRBD1 (6 bases). CDR3 size: 14 residues. Germline CDR1 KGHDR, CDR2 SFDVKD. Trimming pared 8 bases from V and 0 bases from J, leaving 13 bases between. CDR3 protein: CATILKGVSYEQYV. In nucleotides, the CDR3 is TGTGCCACCATTCTAAAGGGGGTCTCCTACGAGCAGTACGTC.

V and J are TRBV5-6 and TRBJ1-5, with TRBD1 identical over 11 bases. The CDR3 totals 14 residues. J gave up 5 bases and V 4 bases, and 2 bases lay outside the gene matches. Germline-derived CDR1 and CDR2 are SGHDT and YYEEEE. DNA for the CDR3: TGTGCCAGCAGCACGGACAGGGGGCATCAGCCCCAGCATTTT. Encoded protein: CASSTDRGHQPQHF.